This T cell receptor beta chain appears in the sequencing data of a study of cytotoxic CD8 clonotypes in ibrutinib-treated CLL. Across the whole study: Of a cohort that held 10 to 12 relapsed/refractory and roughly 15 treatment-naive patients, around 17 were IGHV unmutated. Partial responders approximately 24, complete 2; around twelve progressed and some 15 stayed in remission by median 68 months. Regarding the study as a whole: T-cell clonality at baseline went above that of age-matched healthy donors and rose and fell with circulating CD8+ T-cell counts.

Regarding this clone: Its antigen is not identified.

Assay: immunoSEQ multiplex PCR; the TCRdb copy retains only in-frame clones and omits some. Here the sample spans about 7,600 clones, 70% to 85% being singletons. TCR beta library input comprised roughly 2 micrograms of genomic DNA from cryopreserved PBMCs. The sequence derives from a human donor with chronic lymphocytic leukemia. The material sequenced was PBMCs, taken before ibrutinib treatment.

CDR3: CASRPSTGPGYTF. The CDR3 nucleotides are TGTGCCAGCAGACCTTCGACGGGGCCGGGCTACACCTTC. The genes are TRBV2 and TRBJ1-2; D might be TRBD1 (5 bases). The V end lost 6 bases, the J end lost 8 bases, and 16 bases lay between the germline ends. This CDR3 is 13 amino acids long. Germline loops: CDR1 SNHLY, CDR2 FYNNEI.